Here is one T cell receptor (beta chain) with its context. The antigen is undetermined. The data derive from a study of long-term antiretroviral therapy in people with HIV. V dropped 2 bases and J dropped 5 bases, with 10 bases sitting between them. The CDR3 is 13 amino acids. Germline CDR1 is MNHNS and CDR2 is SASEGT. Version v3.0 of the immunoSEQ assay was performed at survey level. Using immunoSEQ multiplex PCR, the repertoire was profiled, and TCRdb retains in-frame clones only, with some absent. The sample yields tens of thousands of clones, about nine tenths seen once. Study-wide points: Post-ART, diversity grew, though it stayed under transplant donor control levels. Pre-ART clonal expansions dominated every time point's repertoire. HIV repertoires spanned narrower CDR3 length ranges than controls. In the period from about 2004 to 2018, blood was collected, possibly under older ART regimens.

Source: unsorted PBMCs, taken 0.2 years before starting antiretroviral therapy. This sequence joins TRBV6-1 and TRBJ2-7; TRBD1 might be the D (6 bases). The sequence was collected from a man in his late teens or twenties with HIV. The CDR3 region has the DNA TGTGCCAGCAGTGAACTGGGGGCTGACGAGCAGTACTTC. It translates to CASSELGADEQYF.